Reported below is one T cell receptor beta chain. The record originates from a study of T-cell reconstitution after alpha-beta-depleted transplantation in children. A library of TCRbeta sequences, prepared with unique molecular identifiers, was generated. TCRdb re-analysed the PCR reads in MiXCR, keeping a single row per CDR3 protein. The sample yields some 200,000 distinct CDR3 sequences, roughly 9.1% seen once. Here the sequenced sample was PBMCs, mostly from graft donor cells, taken 360 days after TCRalphabeta/CD19-depleted stem cell transplant. The clonotype was recovered from a male patient between 2 and 10 years old who had a stem cell transplant for acute myeloid leukemia, so the T cells may come from the graft donor.

This CDR3 is CASSKAGDRELVVRYEQYV. The CDR3 DNA is TGTGCCAGCAGCAAAGCGGGGGACAGGGAGTTAGTAGTTCGCTACGAGCAGTACGTC. V is TRBV21-1 and J is TRBJ2-7; the D call of TRBD1 is as the table states it, not checked on the DNA. TRBV21-1 has pseudogene status. This CDR3 comprises 19 residues.